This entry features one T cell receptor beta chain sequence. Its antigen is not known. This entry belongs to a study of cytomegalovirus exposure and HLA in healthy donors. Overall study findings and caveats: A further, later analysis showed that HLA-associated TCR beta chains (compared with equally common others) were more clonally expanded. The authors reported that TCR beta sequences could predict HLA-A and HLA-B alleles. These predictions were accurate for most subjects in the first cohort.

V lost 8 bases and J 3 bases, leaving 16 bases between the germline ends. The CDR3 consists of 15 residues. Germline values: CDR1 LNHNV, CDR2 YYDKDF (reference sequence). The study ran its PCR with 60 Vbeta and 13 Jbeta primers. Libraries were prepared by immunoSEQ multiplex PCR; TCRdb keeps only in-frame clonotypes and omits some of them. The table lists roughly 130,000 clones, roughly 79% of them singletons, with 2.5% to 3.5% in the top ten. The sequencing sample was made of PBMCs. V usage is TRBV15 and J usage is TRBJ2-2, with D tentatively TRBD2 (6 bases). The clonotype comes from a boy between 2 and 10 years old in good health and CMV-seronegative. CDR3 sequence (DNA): TGTGCCACCGGCGGGCGGGATCTCCACACCGGGGAGCTGTTTTTT. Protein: CATGGRDLHTGELFF.